This T cell receptor (beta chain) was sequenced during a study of T cell responses to AZD1222 COVID-19 vaccine. Sequencing used immunoSEQ multiplex PCR; TCRdb keeps in-frame clones, though not all of them. The table includes fewer than 130,000 clones, over 90% detected once. V lost 5 bases and J lost 10, with 15 bases in between. This CDR3 is 14 amino acids long. CDR1 is MNHEY, CDR2 SMNVEV, per germline (reference sequence). As concerns this clone: The antigen is unknown.

Study findings and constraints: Females made up more of the donors, who were largely white British, and clonal diversity may have come out too low. With two AZD1222 doses given, Spike-specific TCR breadth and depth both rose. Vaccine-related CD4 TCRs covered spike, predominating at 160-218 and 743-854.

This specimen consisted of peripheral blood, obtained 28 days after the second AZD1222 dose. This clonotype originated in an adult who received the AZD1222 COVID-19 vaccine. The chain combines TRBV27 with TRBJ1-6; D ambiguous. The CDR3 spells CASSKLLALSPLHF. As DNA, the CDR3 is TGTGCCAGCAGTAAACTCCTGGCGCTGTCACCCCTCCACTTT.